The 32 T cell receptor beta chains given below trace back to one sample, sequenced in a study of CXCR3-negative and CXCR3-positive naive CD8 T cells. UMI-labeled 5' RACE yielded the TRB cDNA libraries. TCRdb re-called the 5' RACE reads, yielding one record per CDR3 amino acid sequence without DNA. Its table lists tens of thousands of distinct CDR3 sequences. The sequenced sample was memory CD8+ T cells from blood. These TCRs come from a human donor in good health. Some clones in this sample may be carry-over from other donors' samples.

The genes are TRBV29-1 and TRBJ2-3; there is no DNA to check the TCRdb D call of TRBD2. The CDR3 consists of 15 residues. Germline-derived CDR1 and CDR2 are SQVTM and ANQGSEA. The CDR3 loop reads CSVGLAGGGTDTQYF.

The chain employs TRBV20-1 and TRBJ2-1; the TCRdb D gene call, TRBD2, has no DNA to confirm it. This CDR3 region has 17 residues. CDR1 is DFQATT, CDR2 SNEGSKA, per germline (reference sequence). Here the CDR3 reads CSARGLSNSHSYNEQFF.

The chain has TRBV7-9 and TRBJ1-4. CDR1 and CDR2 (germline): SEHNR, FQNEAQ (reference sequence). The CDR3 totals 13 residues. Here the CDR3 reads CASTGGSHEKLFF.

The chain employs TRBV28 and TRBJ2-1; TCRdb outputs TRBD2, but without DNA this stays unchecked. Per the germline V gene, CDR1 is MDHEN and CDR2 is SYDVKM. The CDR3 runs 17 residues. The CDR3 sequence is CASSLRSLAGFRNEQFF.

The chain carries TRBV7-6 and TRBJ2-7; the TRBD1 assignment by TCRdb is unverifiable without DNA. The CDR3 loop spans 15 amino acids. Per germline, CDR1 SGHVS and CDR2 FNYEAQ. The CDR3 sequence is CASSRTGDVAYEQYF.

This rearrangement joins TRBV23-1 to TRBJ2-7. TRBV23-1 is identified as an open reading frame with a role that is uncertain. CDR3 length equals 11 residues. The CDR3 spells CASSHSTKQYF.

The V and J genes are TRBV7-9 and TRBJ1-2. The CDR3 runs to 12 residues. The V gene's germline CDR1 is SEHNR and CDR2 FQNEAQ (reference sequence). CDR3 sequence: CASSYDSYGYTF.

V is TRBV7-2 and J is TRBJ1-2; TCRdb's assignment of TRBD1 cannot be checked, as there is no DNA. This CDR3 contains 12 residues. Germline CDR1 and CDR2: SGHTA and FQGNSA. The CDR3 sequence is CASSNPLTGYTF.

Measured by frequency, this clonotype is medium-sized (0.01 to 0.1%). The genes are TRBV27 and TRBJ2-5; the D gene TCRdb calls, TRBD1, cannot be checked with no DNA. Per germline, CDR1 MNHEY and CDR2 SMNVEV (reference sequence). This CDR3 comprises 14 residues. The CDR3 reads CASSFDSSEETQYF.

According to its frequency, this clonotype is medium-sized. This chain uses TRBV10-1 with TRBJ2-2; the D gene TCRdb calls, TRBD1, cannot be checked with no DNA. CDR3 length: 14 amino acids. Germline V gene data show CDR1 as WNHNN and CDR2 as SYGVQD (reference sequence). CDR3 sequence reads: CASRQGANTGELFF.

J is TRBJ2-1 and V is TRBV11-2; lacking DNA, the TRBD1 call made by TCRdb goes unchecked. The CDR3 consists of 15 residues. In germline, CDR1 is SGHAT, CDR2 FQNNGV. CDR3 loop: CASSFFGATHNEQFF.

The chain combines TRBV11-2 with TRBJ2-3; lacking DNA, the TRBD2 call made by TCRdb goes unchecked. The CDR3 loop spans 15 amino acids. The germline V gene encodes CDR1 SGHAT and CDR2 FQNNGV. CDR3 region: CASRDSGGAIDTQYF.

V gene TRBV6-5 combines with J gene TRBJ2-3; the TRBD2 assignment by TCRdb is unverifiable without DNA. The germline CDR1 and CDR2 sequences are MNHEY and SVGAGI. The CDR3 totals 17 residues. This chain's CDR3 is CDSSTNPGLATAYTQYF.

This clonotype is called medium-sized based on its frequency. J is TRBJ1-2 and V is TRBV4-3; absent DNA, TCRdb's TRBD1 call cannot be checked. This CDR3 region has 14 residues. CDR1 LGHNA and CDR2 YSLEER come from the germline V gene. CDR3 loop: CASSQVGTAYGYTF.

The CDR3 sequence is CASSPRDRGSQETQYF. V and J are TRBV12-3 or TRBV12-4 and TRBJ2-5; TCRdb's D call, TRBD1, is unchecked because there is no DNA. The CDR3 runs to 16 residues.

This rearrangement joins TRBV7-3 to TRBJ2-7. The CDR3 loop spans 16 amino acids. Germline values: CDR1 SGHTA, CDR2 FQGTGA. CDR3 region: CASSPVEIMVIYEQYF.

The rearrangement uses TRBV6-1 and TRBJ2-6. The germline V gene encodes CDR1 MNHNS and CDR2 SASEGT. This CDR3 has 14 residues. This CDR3 reads CASRQVSGANVLTF.

The chain employs TRBV30 and TRBJ2-1. The CDR3 has 13 residues. Germline V gene lookup returns CDR1 GTSNPN and CDR2 SVGIG (reference sequence). This CDR3 is CARATSTWGEQFF. The whole variable domain, remainder taken from reference TRBV30 and TRBJ2-1, is SQTIHQWPATLVQPVGSPLSLECTVEGTSNPNLYWYRQAAGRGLQLLFYSVGIGQISSEVPQNLSASRPQDRQFILSSKKLLLSDSGFYLCARATSTWGEQFFGPGTRLTVL.

The rearrangement links TRBV12-3 or TRBV12-4 to TRBJ2-3; checking the TCRdb D call of TRBD1 is not possible without DNA. This CDR3 has 16 amino acids. CDR3 amino acids: CASGNYIAGVTDTQYF.

V gene TRBV10-2 combines with J gene TRBJ1-5; TCRdb's D call of TRBD1 is untestable without DNA. Germline CDR1 and CDR2: WSHSY and SAAADI. The CDR3 is 15 amino acids. The CDR3 reads CASSETTGGNQPQHF.

This chain connects TRBV11-2 to TRBJ2-1; TCRdb's assignment of TRBD1 cannot be checked, as there is no DNA. The CDR3 runs to 15 residues. Germline V gene lookup returns CDR1 SGHAT and CDR2 FQNNGV. The CDR3 loop is CASRSPPGARNEQFF.

The V gene is TRBV12-3 or TRBV12-4, the J gene TRBJ1-1. The CDR3 consists of 15 residues. CDR3: CASSFTGGRDTEAFF.

The chain employs TRBV5-4 and TRBJ1-6. Germline lookup yields CDR1 SGHNT and CDR2 YYREEE (reference sequence). CDR3 length: 14 residues. The CDR3 reads CASSEDLSNSPLHF.

This rearrangement joins TRBV29-1 to TRBJ2-7; the D call from TCRdb, TRBD1, cannot be confirmed without DNA. Germline V gene sequence: CDR1 SQVTM, CDR2 ANQGSEA. This CDR3 is built from 14 residues. The CDR3 reads CSVAASDGTYEQYF.

The V gene is TRBV5-1, the J gene TRBJ2-7; the TCRdb D gene call, TRBD2, has no DNA to confirm it. The CDR3 contains 15 residues. Germline V lookup: CDR1 SGHRS, CDR2 YFSETQ. The CDR3 reads CASNPREGPGYEQYF.

This chain links TRBV7-3 with TRBJ2-7; the D gene TCRdb calls, TRBD1, cannot be checked with no DNA. The CDR3 contains 14 residues. CDR1 is SGHTA and CDR2 is FQGTGA in the germline V gene. CDR3 region: CASSSYREGGEQYF.

V gene TRBV20-1 combines with J gene TRBJ2-1; the TRBD2 assignment by TCRdb is unverifiable without DNA. Germline loops: CDR1 DFQATT, CDR2 SNEGSKA (reference sequence). The CDR3 totals 14 residues. The CDR3 loop reads CSATDTALYNEQFF.

The J gene is TRBJ2-7, the V gene TRBV7-3; the TCRdb call, TRBD1, lacks DNA for checking. CDR3 length equals 13 residues. Per germline, CDR1 SGHTA and CDR2 FQGTGA. The CDR3: CASSSPPSNEQYF.

The CDR3: CASSSAAQGQGTANYGYTF. This chain connects TRBV7-2 to TRBJ1-2; TCRdb's D call, TRBD1, is unchecked because there is no DNA. Germline V CDR1 and CDR2: SGHTA, FQGNSA. The CDR3 runs 19 residues.

The chain couples TRBV20-1 to TRBJ2-3; TCRdb indicates TRBD1, and absent DNA this call remains unverified. The CDR3 contains 17 residues. CDR1 and CDR2 from the germline V gene are DFQATT and SNEGSKA (reference sequence). The CDR3 is CSARPQGDIPGTDTQYF.

The rearrangement links TRBV6-2 or TRBV6-3 to TRBJ2-7; the D call from TCRdb, TRBD2, cannot be confirmed without DNA. The CDR3 sequence is 15 residues long. The germline V gene has CDR1 MNHEY and CDR2 SVGEGT. This CDR3 reads CASSPTSGGPYEQYF.

The CDR3 loop is CSVRGAGANVLTF. The chain is built from TRBV29-1 and TRBJ2-6; without DNA, the TCRdb call of TRBD2 cannot be checked. The CDR3 sequence is 13 residues long. Germline V CDR1 and CDR2: SQVTM, ANQGSEA.